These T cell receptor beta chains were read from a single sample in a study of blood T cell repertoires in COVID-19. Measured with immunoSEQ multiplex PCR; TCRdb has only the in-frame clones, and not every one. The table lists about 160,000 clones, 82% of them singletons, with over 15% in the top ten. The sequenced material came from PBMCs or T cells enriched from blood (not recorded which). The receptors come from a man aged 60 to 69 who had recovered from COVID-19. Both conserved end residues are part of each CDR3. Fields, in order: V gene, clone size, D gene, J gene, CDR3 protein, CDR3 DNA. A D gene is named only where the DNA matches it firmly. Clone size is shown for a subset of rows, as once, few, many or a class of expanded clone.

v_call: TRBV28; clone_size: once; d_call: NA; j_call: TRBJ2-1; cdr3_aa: CASSLTVSSYNEQFF; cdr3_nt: TGTGCCAGCAGTCTTACAGTGTCCTCCTACAATGAGCAGTTCTTC
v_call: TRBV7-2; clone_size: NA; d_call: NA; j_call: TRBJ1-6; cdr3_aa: CASSFGVPNSPLHF; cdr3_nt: TGTGCCAGCAGCTTCGGGGTTCCCAATTCACCCCTCCACTTT
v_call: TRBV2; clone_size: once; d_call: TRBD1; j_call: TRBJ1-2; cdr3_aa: CASSNLQGADYGYTF; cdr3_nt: TGTGCCAGCAGTAACCTACAGGGGGCGGACTATGGCTACACCTTC
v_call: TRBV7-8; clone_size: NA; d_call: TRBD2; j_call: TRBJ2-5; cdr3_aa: CASSLRTSLQETQYF; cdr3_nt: TGTGCCAGCAGCTTAAGGACTAGCTTACAAGAGACCCAGTACTTC
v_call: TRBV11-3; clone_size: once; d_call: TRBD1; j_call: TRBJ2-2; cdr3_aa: CASSLGIAWDRGDPGELFF; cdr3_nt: TGTGCCAGCAGCTTAGGGATCGCTTGGGACAGGGGAGATCCCGGGGAGCTGTTTTTT
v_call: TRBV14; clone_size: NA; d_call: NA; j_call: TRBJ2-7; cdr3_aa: CASSPTRVFEQYF; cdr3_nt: TGTGCCAGCAGCCCAACTAGGGTGTTTGAGCAGTACTTC
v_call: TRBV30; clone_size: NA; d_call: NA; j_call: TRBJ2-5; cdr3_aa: CAWSDSLRVETQYF; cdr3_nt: TGTGCCTGGAGTGACTCCTTACGGGTAGAGACCCAGTACTTC
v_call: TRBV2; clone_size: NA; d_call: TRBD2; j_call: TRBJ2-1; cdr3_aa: CASGRERGYNEQFF; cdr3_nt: TGTGCCAGCGGGCGGGAGAGGGGTTACAATGAGCAGTTCTTC
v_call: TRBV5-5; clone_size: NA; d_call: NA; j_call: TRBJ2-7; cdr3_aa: CASSHTVGGEWGEQYF; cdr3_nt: TGTGCCAGCAGCCATACGGTCGGGGGTGAATGGGGCGAGCAGTACTTC
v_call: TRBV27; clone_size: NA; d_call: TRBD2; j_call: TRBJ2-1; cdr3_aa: CASSFPLAGGPGEQFF; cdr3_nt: TGTGCCAGCAGTTTCCCCCTAGCGGGAGGGCCCGGTGAGCAGTTCTTC
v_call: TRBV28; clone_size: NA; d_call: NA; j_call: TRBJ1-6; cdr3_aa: CASSLGQKNSPLHF; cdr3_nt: TGTGCCAGCAGTTTAGGACAAAAGAATTCACCCCTCCACTTT
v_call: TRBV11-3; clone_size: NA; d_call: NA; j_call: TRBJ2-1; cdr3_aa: CASSSLAPDNEQFF; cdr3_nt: TGTGCCAGCAGCTCCCTTGCGCCGGACAATGAGCAGTTCTTC
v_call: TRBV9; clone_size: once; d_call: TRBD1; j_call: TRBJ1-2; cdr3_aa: CASSGDRVGYGYTF; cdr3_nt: TGTGCCAGCAGCGGAGACAGGGTGGGCTATGGCTACACCTTC
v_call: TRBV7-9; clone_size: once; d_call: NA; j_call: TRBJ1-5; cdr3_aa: CASSLGGYNSPSQPQHF; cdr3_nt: TGTGCCAGCAGCTTAGGGGGCTACAATTCCCCCAGTCAGCCCCAGCATTTT
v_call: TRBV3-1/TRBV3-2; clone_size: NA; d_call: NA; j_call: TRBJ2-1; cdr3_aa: CASSQGPRDEQFF; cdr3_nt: TGTGCCAGCAGCCAAGGCCCCAGGGATGAGCAGTTCTTC
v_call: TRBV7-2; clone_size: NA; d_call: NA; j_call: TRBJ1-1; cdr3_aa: CASSLRSNRANSNTEAFF; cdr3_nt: TGTGCCAGCAGCTTAAGGTCAAACAGGGCCAACTCCAACACTGAAGCTTTCTTT
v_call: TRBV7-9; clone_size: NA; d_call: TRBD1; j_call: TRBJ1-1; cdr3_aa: CAIGQGPLMNTEAFF; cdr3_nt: TGTGCCATAGGACAGGGGCCTCTCATGAACACTGAAGCTTTCTTT
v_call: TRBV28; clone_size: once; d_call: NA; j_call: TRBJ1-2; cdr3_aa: CASSSTGLYGYTF; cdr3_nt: TGTGCCAGCAGTTCCACAGGGCTCTATGGCTACACCTTC
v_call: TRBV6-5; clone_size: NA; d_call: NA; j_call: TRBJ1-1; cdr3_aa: CASRDTLNTEAFF; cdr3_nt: TGTGCCAGCAGAGACACCTTGAACACTGAAGCTTTCTTT
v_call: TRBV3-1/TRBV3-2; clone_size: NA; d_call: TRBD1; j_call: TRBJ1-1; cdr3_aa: CASSQGQGMDTEAFF; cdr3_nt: TGTGCCAGCAGCCAAGGACAGGGCATGGACACTGAAGCTTTCTTT
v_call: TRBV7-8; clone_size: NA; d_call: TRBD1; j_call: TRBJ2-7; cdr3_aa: CASTRTGSSYEQYF; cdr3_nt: TGTGCCAGCACCAGGACAGGAAGCTCCTACGAGCAGTACTTC
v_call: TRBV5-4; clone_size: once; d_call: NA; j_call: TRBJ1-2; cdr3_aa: CASSLRNYGYTF; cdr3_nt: TGTGCCAGCAGCTTGCGGAACTATGGCTACACCTTC
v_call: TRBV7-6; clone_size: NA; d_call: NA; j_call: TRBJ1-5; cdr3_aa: CASSPDNAFNQPQHF; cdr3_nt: TGTGCCAGCAGCCCGGACAATGCCTTCAATCAGCCCCAGCATTTT
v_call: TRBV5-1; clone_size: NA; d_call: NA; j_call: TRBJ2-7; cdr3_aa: CASSPQTGTYEQYF; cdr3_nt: TGCGCCAGCAGCCCACAGACAGGAACCTACGAGCAGTACTTC
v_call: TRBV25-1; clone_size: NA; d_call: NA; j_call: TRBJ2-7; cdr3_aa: CASSAQGEQYF; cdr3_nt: TGTGCCAGCAGTGCGCAGGGCGAGCAGTACTTC
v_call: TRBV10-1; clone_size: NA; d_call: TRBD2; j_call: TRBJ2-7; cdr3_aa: CASRRGGRALLGPEQYF; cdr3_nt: TGCGCCAGCAGGCGGGGCGGGAGGGCTCTTTTAGGTCCCGAGCAGTACTTC
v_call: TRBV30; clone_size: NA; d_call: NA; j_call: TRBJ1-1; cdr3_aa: CAWSAGFRTEAFF; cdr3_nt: TGTGCCTGGAGTGCAGGGTTTCGGACTGAAGCTTTCTTT
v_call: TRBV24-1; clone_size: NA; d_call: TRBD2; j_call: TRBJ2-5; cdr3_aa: CATSDEGLAGRGTQYF; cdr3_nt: TGTGCCACCAGTGACGAGGGACTAGCGGGCCGAGGGACCCAGTACTTC
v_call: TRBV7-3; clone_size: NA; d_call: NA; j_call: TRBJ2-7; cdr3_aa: CASSLTRLATYEQYF; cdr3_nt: TGTGCCAGCAGCTTAACGAGGCTAGCTACCTACGAGCAGTACTTC
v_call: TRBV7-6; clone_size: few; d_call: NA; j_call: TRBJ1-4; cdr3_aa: CASSLRDTRSEKLFF; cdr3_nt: TGTGCCAGCAGCTTAAGGGACACAAGGAGTGAAAAACTGTTTTTT
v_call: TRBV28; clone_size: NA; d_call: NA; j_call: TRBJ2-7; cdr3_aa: CASSLVKTQYEQYF; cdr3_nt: TGTGCCAGCAGTTTAGTGAAGACACAGTACGAGCAGTACTTC
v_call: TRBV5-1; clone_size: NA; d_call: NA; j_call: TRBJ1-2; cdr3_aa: CASSLDGREDYGYTF; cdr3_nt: TGCGCCAGCAGCTTGGATGGTAGGGAGGACTATGGCTACACCTTC
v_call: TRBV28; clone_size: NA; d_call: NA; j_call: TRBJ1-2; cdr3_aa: CASSLLGAPGGYTF; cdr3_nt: TGTGCCAGCAGTTTATTGGGGGCCCCGGGTGGCTACACCTTC
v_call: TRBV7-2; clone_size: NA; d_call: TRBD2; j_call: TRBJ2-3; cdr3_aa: CASSLTSGSADTQYF; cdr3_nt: TGTGCCAGCAGCTTAACTAGCGGGAGTGCAGATACGCAGTATTTT
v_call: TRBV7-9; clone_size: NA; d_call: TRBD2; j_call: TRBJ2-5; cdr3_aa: CASSTGLAGRETQYF; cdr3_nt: TGTGCCAGCAGCACAGGACTAGCGGGAAGGGAGACCCAGTACTTC